The entry below describes one T cell receptor (beta chain). It lacks a known antigen. No qualities accompany the bases; no much larger clone lies one base away. At one collaborating source in Seattle, patients were enrolled during active infection and were followed longitudinally through the course of disease. Whole blood was collected in K2EDTA tubes by collaborating institutions according to the institutions' own protocols. For TCRbeta analysis, collaborator samples were shipped as frozen whole blood, as isolated PBMCs, or as DNA extracted from either sample type. This specimen comes from a study of blood T cell repertoires in COVID-19 (dated by TCRdb to 2020 to 2021). Describing the broader study: Samples from collaborators originated in the United States, Italy and Spain and spanned both the acute and convalescent phases of COVID-19. The prospective study material was composed of cDNA or gDNA derived from T cells, B-cell-depleted T cells, or PBMCs. Deeply sampled blood TCRbeta repertoires from subjects exposed to, actively infected with, or recovered from COVID-19 were included in the dataset. The repertoires were made available in a free public database intended to serve as a resource for research on the immune response to SARS-CoV-2. Samples came from the ongoing ImmuneRACE study (first 160 participants) plus 1,254 subjects from 6 global collaborators. Nearly every sample came with metadata listing a de-identified subject ID, COVID-19 status, age in years and sex. Where HLA class I and class II types were available, the types were taken from metadata supplied by the sample provider, not from assay-based typing. Broader findings and caveats from the paper: The amount of clinical and demographic metadata varied by source and participant and was provided uncurated.

The V end loses 2 bases and the J end loses 15 bases, and a stretch of 17 bases separates them. CDR1 and CDR2 were assigned from the germline V gene (reference sequence) as LGHDT and YNNKEL. The CDR3 contains 13 residues, cysteine and phenylalanine counted. Just the 39-base CDR3 DNA is kept, in frame starting at base 1. TCRbeta CDR3 regions were amplified from genomic DNA using the immunoSEQ Assay, a bias-controlled multiplex PCR. From the authors' description of their analysis: The number of nucleated cells in each sample was estimated from the amplification of reference gene primers within the assay. To quantify the absolute abundance of each unique TCRbeta CDR3 rearrangement, sequence reads were collapsed and filtered. Productive Simpson clonality was computed per sample as the square root of Simpson's diversity index over productive rearrangements. Entries here come from immuneACCESS through TCRdb and include only in-frame sequences with V and J called. Some clones fail to appear in such tables; in the studies checked, an unresolved V gene covers under half of the shortfall, and the cause of the remainder is unknown. V and J calls and clone size come straight from that table; D and trimming were deduced from the DNA. This sample comprises over 250,000 clones, 90% of them detected only once. Of the sample, roughly 5.9% is held by the ten largest clones.

The TCR was taken from a woman aged 50 to 65 with COVID-19, enrolled during active disease. The source material was peripheral blood. The chain was built from TRBV3-1 (or the pseudogene TRBV3-2) and TRBJ2-1, with the D segment identity uncertain. The DNA sequence follows: TGTGCCAGCAGCCAAAGTCGAAGTTATCAGGCGTTCTTC. Translated, this gives CASSQSRSYQAFF.